The 15 T cell receptor beta chains below all came from one sample that was sequenced in a study of regulatory T cells in long-lasting Graves disease. For TCR beta, libraries came from iRepertoire HTBI primers and Arm-PCR of CDR3 regions. Each CDR3 protein is one row after TCRdb ran MiXCR on the multiplex PCR reads. The sample records over 650,000 distinct CDR3 sequences, 25% to 35% being singletons. Time point meaning: persistent/refractory GD, antithyroid drugs over 5 years with positive TRAb. PBMC-extracted RNA yielded the TCR library. Sequenced here: peripheral blood mononuclear cells (PBMCs), sampled when the disease was refractory, from a patient treated with antithyroid drugs. The origin of the receptors is a female donor with Graves disease.

This clonotype was observed a few times. The V and J genes are TRBV19 and TRBJ1-1; unclear D gene. Germline V CDR1 and CDR2: LNHDA, SQIVND (reference sequence). The CDR3 spans 14 residues. Trimming removed 5 bases from V and 1 base from J, with 11 bases in between. This CDR3 reads CASSPVVSNTEAFF. CDR3 coding DNA: TGTGCCAGTAGTCCTGTTGTCTCGAACACTGAAGCTTTCTTT.

This clonotype has just a few counts. The rearrangement uses TRBV7-2 and TRBJ1-1; a weak D match, TRBD1 (6 bases). Germline V gene data show CDR1 as SGHTA and CDR2 as FQGNSA. Between the trimmed V and J ends, which lost 4 bases and 8 bases, there was a span of 17 bases. This CDR3 is 14 amino acids long. CDR3 DNA sequence: TGTGCCAGCAGCTGGACAGCGCGAGTCGGAGAAGCTTTCTTT. Protein product: CASSWTARVGEAFF.

This clonotype was found a few times. The V call is TRBV10-3, the J call TRBJ2-5; D might be TRBD1 (6 bases). CDR1 and CDR2 from the germline V gene are ENHRY and SYGVKD. The CDR3 length is 16 residues. Trimming removed 3 bases at V and 5 bases at J, with 19 bases between. CDR3 sequence reads: CAISDYRDKIRETQYF. Written as DNA, the CDR3 is TGTGCCATCAGTGATTATCGGGACAAAATACGGGAGACCCAGTACTTC.

In this sample, this clonotype turned up once. The chain employs TRBV3-1 and TRBJ1-1; 10 bases are shared with TRBD1. After removal of 4 bases from V and 3 bases from J, the junction contained 8 bases not matched to a gene. The germline gives CDR1 LGHDT, CDR2 YNNKEL (reference sequence). This CDR3 contains 16 residues. The CDR3: CASSRTAGTGDTEAFF. CDR3 coding DNA: TGTGCCAGCAGCCGAACCGCCGGGACAGGGGACACTGAAGCTTTCTTT. Full variable domain (rest looked up from reference TRBV3-1 and TRBJ1-1): DTAVSQTPKYLVTQMGNDKSIKCEQNLGHDTMYWYKQDSKKFLKIMFSYNNKELIINETVPNRFSPKSPDKAHLNLHINSLELGDSAVYFCASSRTAGTGDTEAFFGQGTRLTVV.

This clonotype was counted only a few times. This chain joins TRBV5-6 and TRBJ1-5; no definite D call. V was trimmed by 0 bases and J by 6 bases, leaving 10 bases between them. The CDR3 consists of 14 residues. Germline CDR1 and CDR2: SGHDT and YYEEEE. The CDR3 here is CASSLGAEGQPQHF. DNA for the CDR3: TGTGCCAGCAGCTTGGGGGCAGAGGGTCAGCCCCAGCATTTT.

J is TRBJ1-5 and V is TRBV7-2; TRBD1 might be the D (5 bases). This CDR3 contains 17 residues. Germline V gene sequence: CDR1 SGHTA, CDR2 FQGNSA. Trimming left V 5 bases short and J 6 bases short, with 23 bases between. The CDR3 loop reads CASSLDAGPYLRQPQHF. DNA for the CDR3: TGTGCCAGCAGCCTCGACGCAGGGCCCTACTTGCGTCAGCCCCAGCATTTT.

This chain links TRBV28 with TRBJ1-5, with a possible D match to TRBD1 (5 bases). Germline assignment: CDR1 MDHEN and CDR2 SYDVKM. Trimming took off 3 bases at V and 4 bases at J, with 13 bases between the two ends. The CDR3 extends over 15 amino acids. DNA for the CDR3: TGTGCCAGCAGTTTCTCAGACAGTAGAAATCAGCCCCAGCATTTT. Protein product: CASSFSDSRNQPQHF.

The V call is TRBV25-1, the J call TRBJ2-3; 10 nucleotides agree with TRBD1. V shed 6 bases, J shed 1 base, and the junction held 10 bases outside the gene matches. Germline V gene data show CDR1 as MGHDK and CDR2 as SYGVNS. The CDR3 extends over 17 amino acids. The CDR3 nucleotides read TGTGCCAGCAGATTCCCTGGGGACAGGGGAGGCACAGATACGCAGTATTTT. Protein sequence: CASRFPGDRGGTDTQYF.

This clonotype was recorded at least ten times. The V call is TRBV6-1, the J call TRBJ2-4, with 9 bases aligning to TRBD2. The germline V gene encodes CDR1 MNHNS and CDR2 SASEGT. This CDR3 has 15 amino acids. V lost 4 bases, J lost 0 bases, and 1 base stayed unmatched. CDR3: CASSGLAVAKNIQYF. CDR3 in DNA: TGTGCCAGCAGTGGACTAGCGGTAGCCAAAAACATTCAGTACTTC.

The V call is TRBV9, the J call TRBJ1-2, with D unresolved. The CDR3 spans 14 residues. V dropped 0 bases and J dropped 3 bases, with 9 bases sitting between them. The germline CDR1 and CDR2 sequences are SGDLS and YYNGEE. CDR3 coding DNA: TGTGCCAGCAGCGTAGCCTCAAGCGACTATGGCTACACCTTC. It codes for CASSVASSDYGYTF.

The rearrangement joins TRBV5-1 to TRBJ2-5, with TRBD1 identical over 7 bases. The V gene end was trimmed by 4 bases and the J gene end by 3 bases; junction bases not matched to a gene: 3. The CDR3 spans 13 residues. CDR1 is SGHRS and CDR2 is YFSETQ in the germline V gene. The CDR3 loop is CASSRDRKETQYF. The CDR3 bases are TGCGCCAGCAGCCGGGACAGAAAAGAGACCCAGTACTTC. Complete variable domain (other parts from reference TRBV5-1 and TRBJ2-5): KAGVTQTPRYLIKTRGQQVTLSCSPISGHRSVSWYQQTPGQGLQFLFEYFSETQRNKGNFPGRFSGRQFSNSRSEMNVSTLELGDSALYLCASSRDRKETQYFGPGTRLLVL.

The chain links TRBV2 to TRBJ1-1; a weak D match, TRBD1 (5 bases). The V and J ends lost 6 bases and 0 bases respectively, with 11 bases between them. The germline V gene has CDR1 SNHLY and CDR2 FYNNEI. The CDR3 extends over 14 amino acids. The CDR3, as DNA: TGTGCCAGCAGCGTCCAGGGTGTGAACACTGAAGCTTTCTTT. Its protein is CASSVQGVNTEAFF.

This clonotype was observed a single time. The J gene is TRBJ2-5, the V gene TRBV7-9, with D maybe TRBD1 (6 bases). Germline CDR1 SEHNR, CDR2 FQNEAQ (reference sequence). The CDR3 spans 13 residues. The V gene lost 0 bases and the J gene lost 5 bases, with 7 bases spanning the gap. The CDR3 loop reads CASSLADRETQYF. For the CDR3, the DNA is TGTGCCAGCAGCTTAGCAGACAGGGAGACCCAGTACTTC.

The chain joins TRBV19 to TRBJ1-1, with D possibly being TRBD1 (5 bases). V lost 3 bases, J lost 8 bases, and 10 bases lay in between. The CDR3 spans 12 residues. The germline gives CDR1 LNHDA, CDR2 SQIVND (reference sequence). This chain's CDR3 is CASSIGALEAFF. CDR3 DNA: TGTGCCAGTAGTATCGGGGCCCTCGAAGCTTTCTTT. The full variable domain, rest sourced from reference TRBV19 and TRBJ1-1, is DGGITQSPKYLFRKEGQNVTLSCEQNLNHDAMYWYRQDPGQGLRLIYYSQIVNDFQKGDIAEGYSVSREKKESFPLTVTSAQKNPTAFYLCASSIGALEAFFGQGTRLTVV.

This clonotype was recorded many times. The rearrangement links TRBV28 to TRBJ1-1; no clear D. The germline V gene has CDR1 MDHEN and CDR2 SYDVKM. The CDR3 consists of 14 residues. The V end lost 6 bases, the J end lost 0 bases, and 11 bases lay between the germline ends. CDR3 loop: CASSPGRMNTEAFF. Here the CDR3 DNA reads TGTGCCAGCAGCCCCGGGCGGATGAACACTGAAGCTTTCTTT.